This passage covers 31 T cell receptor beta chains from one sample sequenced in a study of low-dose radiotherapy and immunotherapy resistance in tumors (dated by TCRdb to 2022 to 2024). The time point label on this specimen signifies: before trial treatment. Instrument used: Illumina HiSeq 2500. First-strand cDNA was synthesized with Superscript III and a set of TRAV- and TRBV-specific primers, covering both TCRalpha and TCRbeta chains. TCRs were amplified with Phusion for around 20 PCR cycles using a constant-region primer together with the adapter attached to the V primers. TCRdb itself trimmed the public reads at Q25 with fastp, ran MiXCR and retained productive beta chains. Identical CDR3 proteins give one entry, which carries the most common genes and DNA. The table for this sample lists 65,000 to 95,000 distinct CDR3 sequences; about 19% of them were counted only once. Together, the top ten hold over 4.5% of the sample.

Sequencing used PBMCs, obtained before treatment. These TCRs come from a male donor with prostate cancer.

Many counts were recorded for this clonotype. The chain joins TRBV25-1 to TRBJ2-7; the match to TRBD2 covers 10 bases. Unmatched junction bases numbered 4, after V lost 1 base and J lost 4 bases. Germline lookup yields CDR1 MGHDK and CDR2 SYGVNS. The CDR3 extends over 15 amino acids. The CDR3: CASSESPSGSYEQYF. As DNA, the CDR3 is TGTGCCAGCAGTGAATCCCCTAGCGGGAGTTACGAGCAGTACTTC.

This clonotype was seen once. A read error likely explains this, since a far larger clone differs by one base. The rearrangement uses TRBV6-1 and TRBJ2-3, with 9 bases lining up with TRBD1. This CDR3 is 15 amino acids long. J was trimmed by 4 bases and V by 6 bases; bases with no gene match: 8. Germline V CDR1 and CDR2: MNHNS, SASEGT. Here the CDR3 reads CASSQDRGFADTQYF. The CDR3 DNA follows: TGTGCCAGCAGCCAGGACAGGGGATTCGCAGATACGCAGTATTTT.

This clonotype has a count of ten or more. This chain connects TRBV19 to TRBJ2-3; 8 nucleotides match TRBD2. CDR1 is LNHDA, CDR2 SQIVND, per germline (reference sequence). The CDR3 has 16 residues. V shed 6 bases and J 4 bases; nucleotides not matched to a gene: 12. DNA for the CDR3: TGTGCCAGTAGCCTTTCTCGCGGGAGGATCCCAGATACGCAGTATTTT. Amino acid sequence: CASSLSRGRIPDTQYF. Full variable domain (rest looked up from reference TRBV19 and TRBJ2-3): DGGITQSPKYLFRKEGQNVTLSCEQNLNHDAMYWYRQDPGQGLRLIYYSQIVNDFQKGDIAEGYSVSREKKESFPLTVTSAQKNPTAFYLCASSLSRGRIPDTQYFGPGTRLTVL.

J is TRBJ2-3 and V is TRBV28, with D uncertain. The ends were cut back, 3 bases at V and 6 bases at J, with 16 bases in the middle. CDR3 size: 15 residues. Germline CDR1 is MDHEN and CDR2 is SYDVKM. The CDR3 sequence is CASSFPGGPPDTQYF. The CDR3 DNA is TGTGCCAGCAGTTTTCCAGGCGGACCCCCGGATACGCAGTATTTT. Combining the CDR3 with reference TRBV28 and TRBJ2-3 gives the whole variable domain DVKVTQSSRYLVKRTGEKVFLECVQDMDHENMFWYRQDPGLGLRLIYFSYDVKMKEKGDIPEGYSVSREKKERFSLILESASTNQTSMYLCASSFPGGPPDTQYFGPGTRLTVL.

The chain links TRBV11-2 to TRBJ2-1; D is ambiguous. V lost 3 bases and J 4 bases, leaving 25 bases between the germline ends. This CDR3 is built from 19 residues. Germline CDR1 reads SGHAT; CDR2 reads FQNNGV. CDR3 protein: CASSLESPVFRESYNEQFF. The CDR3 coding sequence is TGTGCCAGCAGCTTGGAGAGCCCCGTTTTTAGAGAATCGTACAATGAGCAGTTCTTC. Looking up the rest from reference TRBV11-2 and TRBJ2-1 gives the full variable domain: EAGVAQSPRYKIIEKRQSVAFWCNPISGHATLYWYQQILGQGPKLLIQFQNNGVVDDSQLPKDRFSAERLKGVDSTLKIQPAKLEDSAVYLCASSLESPVFRESYNEQFFGPGTRLTVL.

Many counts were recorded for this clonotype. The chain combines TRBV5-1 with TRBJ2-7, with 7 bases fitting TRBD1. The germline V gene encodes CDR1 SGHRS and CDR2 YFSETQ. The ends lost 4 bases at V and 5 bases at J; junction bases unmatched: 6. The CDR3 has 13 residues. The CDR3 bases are TGCGCCAGCAGCGGGACAGCGAGCCACGAGCAGTACTTC. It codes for CASSGTASHEQYF.

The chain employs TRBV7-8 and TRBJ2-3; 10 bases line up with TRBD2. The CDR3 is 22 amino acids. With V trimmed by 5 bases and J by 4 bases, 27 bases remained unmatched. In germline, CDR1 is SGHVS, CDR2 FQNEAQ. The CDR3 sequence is CASSHRQVGASGRAHGADTQYF. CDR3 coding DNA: TGTGCCAGCAGCCATAGACAAGTTGGGGCCAGCGGGAGGGCCCATGGTGCAGATACGCAGTATTTT.

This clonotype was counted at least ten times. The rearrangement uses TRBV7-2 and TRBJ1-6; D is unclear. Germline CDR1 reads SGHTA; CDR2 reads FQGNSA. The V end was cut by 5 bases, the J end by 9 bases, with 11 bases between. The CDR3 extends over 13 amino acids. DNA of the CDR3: TGTGCCAGCAGCGTCCCGCCAGGTTCACCCCTCCACTTT. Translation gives CASSVPPGSPLHF.

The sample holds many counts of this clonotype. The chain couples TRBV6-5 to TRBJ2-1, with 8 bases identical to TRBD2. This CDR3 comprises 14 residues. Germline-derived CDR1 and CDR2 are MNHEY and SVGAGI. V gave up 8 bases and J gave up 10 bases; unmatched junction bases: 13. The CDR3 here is CASREAGAPREQFF. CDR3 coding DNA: TGTGCCAGCCGGGAAGCGGGAGCGCCACGGGAGCAGTTCTTC.

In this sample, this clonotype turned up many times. CDR3 protein: CASSLDRNSPLHF. The CDR3 nucleotides read TGTGCCAGCAGCTTAGACAGAAATTCACCCCTCCACTTT. The rearrangement uses TRBV7-8 and TRBJ1-6; D remains ambiguous. CDR3 size: 13 residues. The germline gives CDR1 SGHVS, CDR2 FQNEAQ. Trimming cost V 1 base and J 7 bases, with 5 bases left between them. Using reference TRBV7-8 and TRBJ1-6 for the parts outside the CDR3, the full variable domain is GAGVSQSPRYKVAKRGQDVALRCDPISGHVSLFWYQQALGQGPEFLTYFQNEAQLDKSGLPSDRFFAERPEGSVSTLKIQRTQQEDSAVYLCASSLDRNSPLHFGNGTRLTVT.

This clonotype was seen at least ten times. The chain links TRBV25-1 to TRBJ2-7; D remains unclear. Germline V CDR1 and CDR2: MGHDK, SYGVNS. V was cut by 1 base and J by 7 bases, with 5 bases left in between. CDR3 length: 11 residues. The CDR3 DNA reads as TGTGCCAGCAGTGAATTTAATGAGCAGTACTTC. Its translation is CASSEFNEQYF.

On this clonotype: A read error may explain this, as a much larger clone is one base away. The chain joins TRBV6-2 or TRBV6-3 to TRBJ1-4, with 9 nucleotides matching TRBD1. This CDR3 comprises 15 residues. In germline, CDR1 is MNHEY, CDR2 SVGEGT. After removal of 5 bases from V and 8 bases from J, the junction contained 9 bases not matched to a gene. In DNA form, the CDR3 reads TGTGCCAGCAGTGGATCTCGGGACAGGGACGAAAAACTGTTTTTT. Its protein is CASSGSRDRDEKLFF.

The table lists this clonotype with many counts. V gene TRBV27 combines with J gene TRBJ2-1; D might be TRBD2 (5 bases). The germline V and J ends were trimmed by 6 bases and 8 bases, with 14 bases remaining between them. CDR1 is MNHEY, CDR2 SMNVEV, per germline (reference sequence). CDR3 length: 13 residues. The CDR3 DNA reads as TGTGCCAGCAGCCGACGGGAAGGCGATGAGCAGTTCTTC. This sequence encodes CASSRREGDEQFF.

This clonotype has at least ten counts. The CDR3 DNA follows: TGTGCCAGTAGTACACCCGCCTTAGCGGGGCCCGGTGAGCAGTTCTTC. Its translation: CASSTPALAGPGEQFF. The chain joins TRBV19 to TRBJ2-1, with 8 nucleotides matching TRBD2. The trim removed 4 bases at V and 9 bases at J, leaving 14 bases unmatched. The CDR3 has 16 amino acids. Per germline, CDR1 LNHDA and CDR2 SQIVND (reference sequence).

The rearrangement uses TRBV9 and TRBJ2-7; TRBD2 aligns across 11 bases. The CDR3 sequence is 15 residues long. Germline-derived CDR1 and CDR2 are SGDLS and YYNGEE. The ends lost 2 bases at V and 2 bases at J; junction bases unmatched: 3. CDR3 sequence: CASSVTSGMTYEQYF. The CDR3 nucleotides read TGTGCCAGCAGCGTGACTAGCGGGATGACCTACGAGCAGTACTTC.

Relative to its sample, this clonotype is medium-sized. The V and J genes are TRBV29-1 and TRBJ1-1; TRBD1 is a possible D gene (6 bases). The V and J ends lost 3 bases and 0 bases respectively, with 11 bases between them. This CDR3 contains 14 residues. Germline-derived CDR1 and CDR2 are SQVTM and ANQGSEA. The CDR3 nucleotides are TGCAGCGTTGACCCGACAGGTTTGAACACTGAAGCTTTCTTT. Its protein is CSVDPTGLNTEAFF.

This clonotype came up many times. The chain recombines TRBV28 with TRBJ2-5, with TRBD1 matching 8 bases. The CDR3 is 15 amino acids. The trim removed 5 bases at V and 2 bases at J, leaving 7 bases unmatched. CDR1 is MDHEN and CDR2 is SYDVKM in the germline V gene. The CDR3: CASSPGTGLQETQYF. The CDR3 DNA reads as TGTGCCAGCAGTCCCGGGACAGGATTACAAGAGACCCAGTACTTC.

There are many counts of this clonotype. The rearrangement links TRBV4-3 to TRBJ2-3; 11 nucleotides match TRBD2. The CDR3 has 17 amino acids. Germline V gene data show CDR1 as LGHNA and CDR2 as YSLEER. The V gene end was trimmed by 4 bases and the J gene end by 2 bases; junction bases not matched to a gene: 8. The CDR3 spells CASSRKASGGPTDTQYF. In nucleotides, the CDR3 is TGCGCCAGCAGCCGTAAAGCTAGCGGGGGGCCCACAGATACGCAGTATTTT.

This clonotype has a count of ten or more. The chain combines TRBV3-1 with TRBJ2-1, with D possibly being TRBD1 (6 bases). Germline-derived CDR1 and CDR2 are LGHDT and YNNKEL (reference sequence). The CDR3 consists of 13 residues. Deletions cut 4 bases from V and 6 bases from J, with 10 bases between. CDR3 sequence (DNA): TGTGCCAGCAGCCTCCAGGGGATCAATGAGCAGTTCTTC. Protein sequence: CASSLQGINEQFF.

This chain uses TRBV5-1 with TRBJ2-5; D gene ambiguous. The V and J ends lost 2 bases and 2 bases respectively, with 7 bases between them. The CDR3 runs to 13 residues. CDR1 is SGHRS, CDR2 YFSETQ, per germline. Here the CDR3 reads CASSFWGQETQYF. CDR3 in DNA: TGCGCCAGCAGCTTCTGGGGACAAGAGACCCAGTACTTC.

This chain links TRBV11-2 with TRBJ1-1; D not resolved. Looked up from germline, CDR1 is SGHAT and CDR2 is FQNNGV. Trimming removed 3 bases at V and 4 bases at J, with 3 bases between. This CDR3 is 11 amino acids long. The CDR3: CASSFTTEAFF. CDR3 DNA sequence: TGTGCCAGCAGCTTTACCACTGAAGCTTTCTTT.

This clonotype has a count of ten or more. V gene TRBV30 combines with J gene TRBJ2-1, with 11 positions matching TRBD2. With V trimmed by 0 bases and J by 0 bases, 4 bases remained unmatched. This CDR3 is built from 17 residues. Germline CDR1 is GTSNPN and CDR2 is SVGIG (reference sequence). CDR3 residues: CAWSVLAGVRSYNEQFF. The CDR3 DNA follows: TGTGCCTGGAGTGTACTAGCGGGAGTTCGCTCCTACAATGAGCAGTTCTTC.

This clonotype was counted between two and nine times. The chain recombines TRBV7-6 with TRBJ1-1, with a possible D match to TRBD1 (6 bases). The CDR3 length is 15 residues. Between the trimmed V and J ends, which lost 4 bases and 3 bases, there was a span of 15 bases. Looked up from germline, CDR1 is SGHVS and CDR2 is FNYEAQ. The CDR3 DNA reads TGTGCCAGCAGCTCCTCCGGGACACCGCACACTGAAGCTTTCTTT. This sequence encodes CASSSSGTPHTEAFF.

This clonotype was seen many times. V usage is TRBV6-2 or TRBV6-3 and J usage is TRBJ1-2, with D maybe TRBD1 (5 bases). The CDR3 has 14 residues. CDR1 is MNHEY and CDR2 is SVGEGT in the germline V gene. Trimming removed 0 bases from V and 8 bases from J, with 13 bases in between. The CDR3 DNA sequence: TGTGCCAGCAGTTACTCTCCGGCAGGGTACGGCTACACCTTC. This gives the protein CASSYSPAGYGYTF.

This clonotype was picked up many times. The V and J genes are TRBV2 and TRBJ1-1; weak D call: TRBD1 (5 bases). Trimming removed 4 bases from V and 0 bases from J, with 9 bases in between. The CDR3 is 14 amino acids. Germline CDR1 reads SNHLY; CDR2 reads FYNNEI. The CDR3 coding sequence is TGTGCCAGCAGTGGAGGACACATGAACACTGAAGCTTTCTTT. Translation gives CASSGGHMNTEAFF.

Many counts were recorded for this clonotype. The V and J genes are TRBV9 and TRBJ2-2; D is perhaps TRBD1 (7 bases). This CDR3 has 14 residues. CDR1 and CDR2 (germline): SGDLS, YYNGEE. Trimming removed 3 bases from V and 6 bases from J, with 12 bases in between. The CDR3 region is CASSGGTVAGELFF. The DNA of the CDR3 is TGTGCCAGCAGCGGCGGGACAGTTGCCGGGGAGCTGTTTTTT.

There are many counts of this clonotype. CDR3 DNA sequence: TGCGCCAGCAGCCAAGAGGGGGGGGCCGTCAATGAGCAGTTCTTC. This encodes CASSQEGGAVNEQFF. The chain couples TRBV4-3 to TRBJ2-1, with TRBD2 as a possible D gene (7 bases). The V gene's germline CDR1 is LGHNA and CDR2 YSLEER. V dropped 0 bases and J dropped 6 bases, with 12 bases sitting between them. This CDR3 has 15 amino acids.

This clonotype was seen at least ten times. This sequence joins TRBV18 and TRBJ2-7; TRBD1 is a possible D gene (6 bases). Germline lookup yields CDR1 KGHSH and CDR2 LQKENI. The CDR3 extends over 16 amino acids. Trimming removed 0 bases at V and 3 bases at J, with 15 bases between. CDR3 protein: CASSPPGRDTFYEQYF. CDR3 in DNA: TGTGCCAGCTCACCACCGGGCAGGGACACATTCTACGAGCAGTACTTC.

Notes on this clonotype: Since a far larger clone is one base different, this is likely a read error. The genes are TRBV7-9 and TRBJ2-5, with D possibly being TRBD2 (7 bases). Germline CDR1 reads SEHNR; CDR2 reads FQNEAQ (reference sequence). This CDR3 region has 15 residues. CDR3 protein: CASTLGRGVQEIQYF. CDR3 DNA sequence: TGTGCCAGCACCCTAGGGAGGGGGGTCCAAGAGATCCAGTACTTC.

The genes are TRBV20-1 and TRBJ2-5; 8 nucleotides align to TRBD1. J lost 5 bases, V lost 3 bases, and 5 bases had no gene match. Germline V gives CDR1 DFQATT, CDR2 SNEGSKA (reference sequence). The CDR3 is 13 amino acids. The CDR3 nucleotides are TGCAGTGCTAGTCAGGGGGCTTTGGAGACCCAGTACTTC. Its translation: CSASQGALETQYF.

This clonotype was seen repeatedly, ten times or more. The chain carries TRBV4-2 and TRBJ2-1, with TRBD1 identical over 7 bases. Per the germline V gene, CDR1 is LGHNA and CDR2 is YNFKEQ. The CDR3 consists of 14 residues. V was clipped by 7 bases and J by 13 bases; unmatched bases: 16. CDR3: CASTAIPDREPQFF. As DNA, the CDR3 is TGTGCCAGCACCGCTATACCCGACAGGGAACCTCAGTTCTTC.